These 12 T cell receptor beta chains originate from one sample sequenced in a study of T cell responses to AZD1222 COVID-19 vaccine. This table comes from immunoSEQ multiplex PCR, and its TCRdb copy is limited to in-frame clones, with some not included. Among 120,000 or so clones listed, around nine tenths were seen once. This sample comprised peripheral blood, obtained 28 days after the second AZD1222 dose. These receptors were taken from an adult who received the AZD1222 COVID-19 vaccine.

This clone was recorded only once. DNA for the CDR3: TGTGCCAGTAGTCCCGGGGTCTATGGCTACACCTTC. Its protein product is CASSPGVYGYTF. V and J are TRBV19 and TRBJ1-2; D is ambiguous. Germline loops: CDR1 LNHDA, CDR2 SQIVND (reference sequence). V lost 5 bases and J lost 4, with 8 bases in between. The CDR3 is 12 amino acids.

This chain links TRBV14 with TRBJ2-3; no clear D gene. Germline V gene lookup returns CDR1 SGHDN and CDR2 FVKESK. The CDR3 is 15 amino acids. Trimming left V 4 bases short and J 0 bases short, with 11 bases between. CDR3 region: CASSLRQPSTDTQYF. In nucleotides, the CDR3 is TGTGCCAGCAGCCTGCGGCAGCCTAGCACAGATACGCAGTATTTT.

The chain couples TRBV20-1 to TRBJ1-4; D is unresolved. From germline, CDR1 is DFQATT and CDR2 SNEGSKA (reference sequence). This CDR3 has 15 residues. Trimming cost V 3 bases and J 6 bases, with 17 bases left between them. Written as DNA, the CDR3 is TGCAGTGCTAGTGATCCGCGGAAAGAAGATGAAAAACTGTTTTTT. This codes for CSASDPRKEDEKLFF.

V and J are TRBV27 and TRBJ2-2; D is perhaps TRBD1 (6 bases). Germline-derived CDR1 and CDR2 are MNHEY and SMNVEV (reference sequence). The CDR3 has 16 amino acids. The V end was cut by 6 bases, the J end by 1 base, with 15 bases between. The CDR3 reads CASRPGHVLNTGELFF. For the CDR3, the DNA is TGTGCCAGCAGACCGGGACACGTCTTGAACACCGGGGAGCTGTTTTTT.

The chain carries TRBV11-3 and TRBJ2-7; TRBD2 agrees at 9 bases. Unmatched junction bases numbered 12, after V lost 5 bases and J lost 7 bases. The CDR3 loop spans 15 amino acids. Germline V gene lookup returns CDR1 SGHNT and CDR2 YENEEA. The CDR3 DNA sequence: TGTGCCAGCAGCCCGCAAGGGTTAGCGGGAGATGAGCAGTACTTC. Translation gives CASSPQGLAGDEQYF.

J is TRBJ1-3 and V is TRBV5-8; D unclear. The V gene lost 2 bases and the J gene lost 4 bases, with 7 bases spanning the gap. The CDR3 length is 13 residues. CDR1 and CDR2 from the germline V gene are SGHTS and YDEGEE. The CDR3 bases are TGTGCCAGCAGCTTACTAGAAGGAAACACCATATATTTT. It specifies CASSLLEGNTIYF. Full variable domain (outside the CDR3, taken from reference TRBV5-8 and TRBJ1-3): EAGVTQSPTHLIKTRGQQATLRCSPISGHTSVYWYQQALGLGLQFLLWYDEGEERNRGNFPPRFSGRQFPNYSSELNVNALELEDSALYLCASSLLEGNTIYFGEGSWLTVV.

The rearrangement uses TRBV28 and TRBJ2-5; unclear D gene. Germline V gene lookup returns CDR1 MDHEN and CDR2 SYDVKM. This CDR3 is built from 15 residues. Trimming cost V 3 bases and J 1 base, with 12 bases left between them. The CDR3 coding sequence is TGTGCCAGCAGTTTCGACGGCAGTCTCCAAGAGACCCAGTACTTC. Amino acids: CASSFDGSLQETQYF.

The chain joins TRBV9 to TRBJ2-7; 8 nucleotides line up with TRBD1. V shed 0 bases and J 9 bases; nucleotides not matched to a gene: 5. Germline CDR1 SGDLS, CDR2 YYNGEE. This CDR3 has 13 amino acids. The CDR3, as DNA: TGTGCCAGCAGCGTAGTGGCAGGGGGCTTGCAGTACTTC. It translates to CASSVVAGGLQYF.

The genes are TRBV4-1 and TRBJ1-1, with TRBD1 as a possible D gene (5 bases). Germline loops: CDR1 MGHRA, CDR2 YSYEKL. Trimming took off 1 base at V and 1 base at J, with 10 bases between the two ends. The CDR3 has 15 amino acids. The CDR3 reads CASSQGTWGNTEAFF. The CDR3 nucleotides read TGCGCCAGCAGCCAAGGGACATGGGGGAACACTGAAGCTTTCTTT.

The chain recombines TRBV6-6 with TRBJ1-2; possible D gene TRBD1, 6 bases. CDR3 size: 13 residues. CDR1 and CDR2 from the germline V gene are MNHNY and SVGAGI (reference sequence). The V gene lost 5 bases and the J gene lost 8 bases, with 15 bases spanning the gap. Here the CDR3 DNA reads TGTGCCAGCAGTCTGTCGGGGGCTGGAGGCTACACCTTC. It codes for CASSLSGAGGYTF.

The genes are TRBV7-8 and TRBJ1-6, with a possible D match to TRBD1 (6 bases). CDR1 SGHVS and CDR2 FQNEAQ come from the germline V gene. The CDR3 sequence is 15 residues long. The V end lost 2 bases, the J end lost 9 bases, and 14 bases lay between the germline ends. The CDR3 DNA sequence: TGTGCCAGCAGCTTAAGTAGCGGGGGCAGTTCACCCCTCCACTTT. Residues: CASSLSSGGSSPLHF.

The chain combines TRBV12-3 or TRBV12-4 with TRBJ2-3, with D perhaps TRBD1 or TRBD2 (5 bases each). With 7 bases removed from V and 3 bases from J, the gap between germline ends came to 11 bases. The CDR3 covers 13 residues. As DNA, the CDR3 is TGTGCCAGCAACGCCTGGGGGACAGATACGCAGTATTTT. Amino acid sequence: CASNAWGTDTQYF.